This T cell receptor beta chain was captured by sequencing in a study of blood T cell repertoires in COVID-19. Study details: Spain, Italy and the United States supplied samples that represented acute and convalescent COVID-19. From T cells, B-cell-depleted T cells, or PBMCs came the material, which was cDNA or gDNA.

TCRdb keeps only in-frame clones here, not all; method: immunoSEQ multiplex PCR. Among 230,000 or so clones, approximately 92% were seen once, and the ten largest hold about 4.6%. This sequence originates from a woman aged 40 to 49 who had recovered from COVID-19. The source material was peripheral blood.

This CDR3 reads CASSSGGIEKLFF. The CDR3 DNA sequence: TGTGCCAGCAGTTCAGGGGGGATTGAAAAACTGTTTTTT. The rearrangement links TRBV12-3 or TRBV12-4 to TRBJ1-4; 7 bases line up with TRBD1. The CDR3 contains 13 residues. Trimming removed 4 bases from V and 7 bases from J; junction bases left unmatched: 3.